The 7 T cell receptor beta chains given below trace back to one sample, sequenced in a study of T cell responses to AZD1222 COVID-19 vaccine. The assay was immunoSEQ multiplex PCR, and TCRdb's table has in-frame clones only and misses some. The repertoire holds some 150,000 clones, with about 90% as singletons. The sample in question was peripheral blood, obtained on day 0 of MenACWY control vaccination. The source of these receptors is an adult in good health.

This clone was detected only a few times. The chain recombines TRBV28 with TRBJ2-2; D could derive from TRBD1 or TRBD2 (6 bases each). From germline, CDR1 is MDHEN and CDR2 SYDVKM. Trimming cost V 4 bases and J 6 bases, with 18 bases left between them. The CDR3 is 16 residues long. The CDR3 region is CASSSGAHWNSGELFF. DNA of the CDR3: TGTGCCAGCAGTTCGGGGGCTCATTGGAATTCCGGGGAGCTGTTTTTT.

This chain joins TRBV19 and TRBJ2-7, with 7 bases lining up with TRBD2. CDR1 is LNHDA, CDR2 SQIVND, per germline (reference sequence). Trimming removed 3 bases from V and 1 base from J; junction bases left unmatched: 9. This CDR3 contains 16 residues. The CDR3 nucleotides are TGTGCCAGTAGTATCACCGCGGGGGACGAGTCCTACGAGCAGTACTTC. Its translation is CASSITAGDESYEQYF.

This clone was detected only once. V and J are TRBV30 and TRBJ1-5; no reliable D call. The CDR3 length is 15 residues. V was trimmed by 5 bases and J by 0 bases, leaving 14 bases between them. The germline V gene encodes CDR1 GTSNPN and CDR2 SVGIG (reference sequence). CDR3 amino acids: CAWDDGFYSNQPQHF. Here the CDR3 DNA reads TGTGCCTGGGATGACGGGTTTTATAGCAATCAGCCCCAGCATTTT.

The DNA of the CDR3 is TGTGCCAGCAGCTGGACAGGGGGCATCCCCACTGAAGCTTTCTTT. Translating it yields CASSWTGGIPTEAFF. The V call is TRBV3-1 (or the pseudogene TRBV3-2), the J call TRBJ1-1; 11 nucleotides agree with TRBD1. Trimming cost V 5 bases and J 4 bases; bases outside gene matches: 6. Germline loops: CDR1 LGHDT, CDR2 YNNKEL (reference sequence). CDR3 size: 15 residues.

The chain links TRBV11-3 to TRBJ1-3, with D possibly matching TRBD1 (5 bases). Germline CDR1 is SGHNT and CDR2 is YENEEA. The CDR3 totals 14 residues. V lost 2 bases to trimming and J lost 3 bases, with 8 bases between them. CDR3 in amino acids: CASSLRGVGNTIYF. In nucleotides, the CDR3 is TGTGCCAGCAGCTTAAGGGGCGTTGGAAACACCATATATTTT.

The chain joins TRBV7-9 to TRBJ1-1, with 7 bases fitting TRBD1. The CDR3 runs to 15 residues. Germline CDR1 reads SEHNR; CDR2 reads FQNEAQ (reference sequence). The V gene end was trimmed by 5 bases and the J gene end by 1 base; junction bases not matched to a gene: 7. In DNA form, the CDR3 reads TGTGCCAGCAGCCCAAGACAGGGCCGGAACACTGAAGCTTTCTTT. Amino acids: CASSPRQGRNTEAFF.

The chain employs TRBV3-1 (or the pseudogene TRBV3-2) and TRBJ2-7; the D gene is possibly TRBD2 (5 bases). The germline V gene encodes CDR1 LGHDT and CDR2 YNNKEL (reference sequence). Trimming cost V 2 bases and J 2 bases, with 13 bases left between them. The CDR3 runs to 15 residues. The CDR3: CASSQSWTATYEQYF. The CDR3 bases are TGTGCCAGCAGCCAATCATGGACTGCCACCTACGAGCAGTACTTC.